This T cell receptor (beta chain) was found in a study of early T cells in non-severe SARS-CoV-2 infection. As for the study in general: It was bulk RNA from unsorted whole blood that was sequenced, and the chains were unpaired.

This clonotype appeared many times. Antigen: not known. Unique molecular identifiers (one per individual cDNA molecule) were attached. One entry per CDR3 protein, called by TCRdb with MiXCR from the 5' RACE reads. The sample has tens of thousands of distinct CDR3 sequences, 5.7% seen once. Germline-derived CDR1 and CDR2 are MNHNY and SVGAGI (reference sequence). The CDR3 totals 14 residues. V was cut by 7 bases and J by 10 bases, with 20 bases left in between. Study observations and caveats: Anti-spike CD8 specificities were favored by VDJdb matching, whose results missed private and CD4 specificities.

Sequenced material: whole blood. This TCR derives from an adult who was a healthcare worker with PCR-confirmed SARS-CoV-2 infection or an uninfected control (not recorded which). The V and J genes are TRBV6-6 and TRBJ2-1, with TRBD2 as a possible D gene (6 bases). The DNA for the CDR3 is TGTGCCAGCATCCCCCTTGTAGCGGCGGAAGAGCAGTTCTTC. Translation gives CASIPLVAAEEQFF.